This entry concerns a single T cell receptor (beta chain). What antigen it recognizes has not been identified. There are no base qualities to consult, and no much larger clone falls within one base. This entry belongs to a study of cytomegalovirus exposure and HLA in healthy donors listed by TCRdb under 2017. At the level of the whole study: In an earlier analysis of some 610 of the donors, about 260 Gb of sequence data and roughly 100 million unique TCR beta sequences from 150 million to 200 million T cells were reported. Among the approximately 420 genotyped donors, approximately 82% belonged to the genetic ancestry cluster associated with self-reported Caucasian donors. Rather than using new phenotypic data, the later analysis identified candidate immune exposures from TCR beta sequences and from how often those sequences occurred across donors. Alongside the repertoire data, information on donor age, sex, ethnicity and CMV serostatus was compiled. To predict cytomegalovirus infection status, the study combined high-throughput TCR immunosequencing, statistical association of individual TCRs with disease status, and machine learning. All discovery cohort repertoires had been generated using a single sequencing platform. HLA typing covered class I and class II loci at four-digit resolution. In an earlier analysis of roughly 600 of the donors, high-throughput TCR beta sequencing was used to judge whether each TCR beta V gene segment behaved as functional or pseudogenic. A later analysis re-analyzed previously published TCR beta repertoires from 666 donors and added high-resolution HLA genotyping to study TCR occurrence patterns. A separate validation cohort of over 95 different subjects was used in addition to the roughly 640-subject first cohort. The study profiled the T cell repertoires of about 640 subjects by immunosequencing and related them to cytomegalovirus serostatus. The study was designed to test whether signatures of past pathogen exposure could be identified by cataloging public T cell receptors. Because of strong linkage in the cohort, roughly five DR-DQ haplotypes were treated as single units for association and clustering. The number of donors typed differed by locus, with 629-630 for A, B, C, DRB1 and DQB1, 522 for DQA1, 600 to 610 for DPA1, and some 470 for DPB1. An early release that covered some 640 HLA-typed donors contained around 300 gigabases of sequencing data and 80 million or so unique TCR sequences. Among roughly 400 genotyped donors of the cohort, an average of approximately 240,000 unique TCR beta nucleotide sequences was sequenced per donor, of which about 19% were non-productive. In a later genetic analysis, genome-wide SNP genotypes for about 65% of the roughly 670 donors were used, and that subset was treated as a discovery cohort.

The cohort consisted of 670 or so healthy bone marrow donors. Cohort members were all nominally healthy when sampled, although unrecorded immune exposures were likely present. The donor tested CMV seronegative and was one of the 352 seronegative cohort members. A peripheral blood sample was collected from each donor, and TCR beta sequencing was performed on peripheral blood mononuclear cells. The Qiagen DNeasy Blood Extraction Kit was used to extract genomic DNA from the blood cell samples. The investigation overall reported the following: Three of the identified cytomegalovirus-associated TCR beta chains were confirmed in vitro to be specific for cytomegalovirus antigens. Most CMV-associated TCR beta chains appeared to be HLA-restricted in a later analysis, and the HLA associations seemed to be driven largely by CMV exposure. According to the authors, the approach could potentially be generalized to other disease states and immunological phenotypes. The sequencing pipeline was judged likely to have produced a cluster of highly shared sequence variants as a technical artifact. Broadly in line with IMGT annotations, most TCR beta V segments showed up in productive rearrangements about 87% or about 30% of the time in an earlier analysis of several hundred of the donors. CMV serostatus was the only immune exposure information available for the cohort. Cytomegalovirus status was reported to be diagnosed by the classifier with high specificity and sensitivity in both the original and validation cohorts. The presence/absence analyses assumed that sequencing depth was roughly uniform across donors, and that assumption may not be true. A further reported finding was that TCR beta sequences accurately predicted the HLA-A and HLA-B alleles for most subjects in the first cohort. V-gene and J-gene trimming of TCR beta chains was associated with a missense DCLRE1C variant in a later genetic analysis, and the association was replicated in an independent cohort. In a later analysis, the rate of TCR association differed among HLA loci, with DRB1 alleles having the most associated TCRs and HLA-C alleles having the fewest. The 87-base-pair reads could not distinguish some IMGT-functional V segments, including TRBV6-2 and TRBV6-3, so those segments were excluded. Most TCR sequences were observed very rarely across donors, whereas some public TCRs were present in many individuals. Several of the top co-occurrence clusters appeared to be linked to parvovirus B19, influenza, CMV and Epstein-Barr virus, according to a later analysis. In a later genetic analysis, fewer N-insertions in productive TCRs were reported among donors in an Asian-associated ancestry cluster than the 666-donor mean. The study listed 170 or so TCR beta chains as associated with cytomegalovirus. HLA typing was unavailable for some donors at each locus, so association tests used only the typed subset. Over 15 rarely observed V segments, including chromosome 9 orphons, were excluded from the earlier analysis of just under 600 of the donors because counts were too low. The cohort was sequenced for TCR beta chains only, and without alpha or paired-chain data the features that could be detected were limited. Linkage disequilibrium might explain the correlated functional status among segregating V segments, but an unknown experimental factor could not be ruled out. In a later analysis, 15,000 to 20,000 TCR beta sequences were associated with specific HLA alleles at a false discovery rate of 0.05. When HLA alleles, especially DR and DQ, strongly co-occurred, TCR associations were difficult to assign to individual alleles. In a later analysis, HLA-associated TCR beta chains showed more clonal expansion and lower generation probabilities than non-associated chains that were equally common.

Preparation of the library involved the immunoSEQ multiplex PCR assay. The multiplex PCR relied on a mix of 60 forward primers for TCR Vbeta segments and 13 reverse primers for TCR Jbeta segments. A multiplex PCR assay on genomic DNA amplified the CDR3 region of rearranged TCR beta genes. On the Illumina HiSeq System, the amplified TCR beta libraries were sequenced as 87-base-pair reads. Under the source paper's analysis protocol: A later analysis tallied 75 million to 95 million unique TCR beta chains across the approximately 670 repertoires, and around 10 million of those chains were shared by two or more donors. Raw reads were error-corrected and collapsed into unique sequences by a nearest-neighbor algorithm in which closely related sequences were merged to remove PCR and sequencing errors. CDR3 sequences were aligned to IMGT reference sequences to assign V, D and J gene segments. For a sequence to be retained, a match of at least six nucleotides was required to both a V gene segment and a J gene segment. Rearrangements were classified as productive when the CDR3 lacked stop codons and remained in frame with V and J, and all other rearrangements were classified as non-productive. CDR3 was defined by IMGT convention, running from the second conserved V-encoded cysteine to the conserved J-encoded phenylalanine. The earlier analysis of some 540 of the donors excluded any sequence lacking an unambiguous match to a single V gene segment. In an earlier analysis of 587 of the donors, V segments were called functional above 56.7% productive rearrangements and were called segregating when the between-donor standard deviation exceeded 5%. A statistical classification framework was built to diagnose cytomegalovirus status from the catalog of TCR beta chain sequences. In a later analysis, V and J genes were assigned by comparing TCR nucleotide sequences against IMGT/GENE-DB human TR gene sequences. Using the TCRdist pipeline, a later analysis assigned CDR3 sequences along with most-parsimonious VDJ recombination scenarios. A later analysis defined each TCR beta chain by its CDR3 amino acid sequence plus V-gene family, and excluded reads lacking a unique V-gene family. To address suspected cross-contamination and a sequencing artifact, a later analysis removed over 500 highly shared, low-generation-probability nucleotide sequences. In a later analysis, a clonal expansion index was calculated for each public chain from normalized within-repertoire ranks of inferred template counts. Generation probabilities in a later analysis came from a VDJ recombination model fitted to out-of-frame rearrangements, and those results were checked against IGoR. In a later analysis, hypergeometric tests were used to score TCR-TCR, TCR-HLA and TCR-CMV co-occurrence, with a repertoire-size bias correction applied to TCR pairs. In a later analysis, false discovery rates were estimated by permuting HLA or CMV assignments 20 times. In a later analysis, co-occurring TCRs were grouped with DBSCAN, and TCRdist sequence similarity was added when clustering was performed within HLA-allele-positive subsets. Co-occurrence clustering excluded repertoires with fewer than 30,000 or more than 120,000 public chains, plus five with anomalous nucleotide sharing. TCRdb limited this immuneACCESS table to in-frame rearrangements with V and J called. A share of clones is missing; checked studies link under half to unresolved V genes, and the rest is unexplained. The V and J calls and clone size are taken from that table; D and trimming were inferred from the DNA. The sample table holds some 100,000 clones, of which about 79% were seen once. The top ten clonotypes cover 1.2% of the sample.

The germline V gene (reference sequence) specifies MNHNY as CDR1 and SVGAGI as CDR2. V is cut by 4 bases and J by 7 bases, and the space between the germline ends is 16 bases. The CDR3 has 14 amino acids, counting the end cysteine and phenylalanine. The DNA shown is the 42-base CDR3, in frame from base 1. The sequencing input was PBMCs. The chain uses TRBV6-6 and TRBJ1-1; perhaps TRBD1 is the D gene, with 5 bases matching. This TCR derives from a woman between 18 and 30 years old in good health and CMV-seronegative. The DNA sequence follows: TGTGCCAGCAGTTTCATGACAGATTTAATTGAAGCTTTCTTT. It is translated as CASSFMTDLIEAFF.